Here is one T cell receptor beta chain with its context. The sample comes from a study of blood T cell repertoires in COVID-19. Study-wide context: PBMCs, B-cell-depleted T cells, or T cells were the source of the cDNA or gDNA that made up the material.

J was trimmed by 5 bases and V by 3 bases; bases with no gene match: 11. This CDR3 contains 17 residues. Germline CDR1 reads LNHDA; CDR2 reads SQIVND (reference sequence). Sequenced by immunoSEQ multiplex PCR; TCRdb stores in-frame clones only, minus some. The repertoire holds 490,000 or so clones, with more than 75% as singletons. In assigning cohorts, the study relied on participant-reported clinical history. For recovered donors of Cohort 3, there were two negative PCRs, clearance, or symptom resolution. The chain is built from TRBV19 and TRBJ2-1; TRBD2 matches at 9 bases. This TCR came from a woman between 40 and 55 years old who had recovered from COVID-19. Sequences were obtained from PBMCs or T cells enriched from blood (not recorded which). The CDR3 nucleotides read TGTGCCAGTAGTATCACTAGCGGGTCCCCCGGGCACAATGAGCAGTTCTTC. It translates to CASSITSGSPGHNEQFF. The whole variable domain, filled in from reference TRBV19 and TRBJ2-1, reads DGGITQSPKYLFRKEGQNVTLSCEQNLNHDAMYWYRQDPGQGLRLIYYSQIVNDFQKGDIAEGYSVSREKKESFPLTVTSAQKNPTAFYLCASSITSGSPGHNEQFFGPGTRLTVL.